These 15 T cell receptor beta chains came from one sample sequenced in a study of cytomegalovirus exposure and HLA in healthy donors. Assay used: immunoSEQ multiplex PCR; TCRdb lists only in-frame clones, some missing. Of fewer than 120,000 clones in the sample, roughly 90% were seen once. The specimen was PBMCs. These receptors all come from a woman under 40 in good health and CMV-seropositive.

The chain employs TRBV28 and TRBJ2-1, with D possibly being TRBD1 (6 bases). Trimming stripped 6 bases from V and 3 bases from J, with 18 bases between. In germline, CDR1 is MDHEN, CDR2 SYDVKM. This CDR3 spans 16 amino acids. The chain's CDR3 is CASSPLGGSFYNEQFF. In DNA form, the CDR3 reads TGTGCCAGCAGCCCTTTAGGGGGTAGTTTCTACAATGAGCAGTTCTTC.

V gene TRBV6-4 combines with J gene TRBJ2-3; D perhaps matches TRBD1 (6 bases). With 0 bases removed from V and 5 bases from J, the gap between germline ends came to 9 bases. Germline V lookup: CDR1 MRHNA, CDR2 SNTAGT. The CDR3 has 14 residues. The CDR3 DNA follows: TGTGCCAGCAGTGACTCGCAGGGACAAGATACGCAGTATTTT. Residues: CASSDSQGQDTQYF.

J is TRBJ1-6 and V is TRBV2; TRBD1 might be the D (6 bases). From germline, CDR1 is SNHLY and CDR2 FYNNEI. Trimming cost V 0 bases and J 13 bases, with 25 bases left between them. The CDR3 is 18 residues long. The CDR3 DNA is TGTGCCAGCAGTGAAGCGCGAGGCGGGGGCTCGAAAGGAGGGCCCCTCCACTTT. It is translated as CASSEARGGGSKGGPLHF.

This chain's CDR3 is CASSQVREEQYF. The CDR3 DNA reads TGTGCCAGCAGCCAAGTAAGGGAGGAGCAGTACTTC. The genes are TRBV4-2 and TRBJ2-7; weak D call: TRBD2 (5 bases). The germline V gene has CDR1 LGHNA and CDR2 YNFKEQ. The CDR3 runs to 12 residues. Trimming removed 1 base at V and 7 bases at J, with 8 bases between.

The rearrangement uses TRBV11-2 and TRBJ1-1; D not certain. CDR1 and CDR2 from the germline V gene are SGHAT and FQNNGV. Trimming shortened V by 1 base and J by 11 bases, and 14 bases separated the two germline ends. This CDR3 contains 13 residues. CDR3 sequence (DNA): TGTGCCAGCAGCTTAGGAGGGCCCGGAACGGCTTTCTTT. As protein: CASSLGGPGTAFF.

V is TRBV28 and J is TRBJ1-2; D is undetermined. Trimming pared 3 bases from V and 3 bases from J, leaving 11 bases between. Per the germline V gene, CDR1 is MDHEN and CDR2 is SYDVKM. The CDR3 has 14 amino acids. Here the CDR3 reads CASSFLETYYGYTF. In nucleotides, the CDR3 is TGTGCCAGCAGTTTCCTGGAGACCTACTATGGCTACACCTTC.

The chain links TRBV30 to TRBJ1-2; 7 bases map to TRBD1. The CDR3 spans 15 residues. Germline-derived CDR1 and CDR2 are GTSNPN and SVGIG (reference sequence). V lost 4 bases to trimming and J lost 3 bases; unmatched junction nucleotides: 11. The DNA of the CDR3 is TGTGCCTGGAAACGACAGGGACAAGCACACTATGGCTACACCTTC. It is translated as CAWKRQGQAHYGYTF.

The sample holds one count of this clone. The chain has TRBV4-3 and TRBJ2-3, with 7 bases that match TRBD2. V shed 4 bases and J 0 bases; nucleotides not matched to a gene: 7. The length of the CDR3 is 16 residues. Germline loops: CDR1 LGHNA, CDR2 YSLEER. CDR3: CASSLPLAWSTDTQYF. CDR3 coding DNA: TGCGCCAGCAGCCTCCCACTAGCGTGGAGCACAGATACGCAGTATTTT.

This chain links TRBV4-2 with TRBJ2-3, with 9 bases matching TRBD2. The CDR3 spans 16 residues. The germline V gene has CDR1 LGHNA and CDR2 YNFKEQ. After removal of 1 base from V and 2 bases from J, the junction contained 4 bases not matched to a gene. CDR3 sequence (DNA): TGTGCCAGCAGCCAAGCCGGGACTAGCCACACAGATACGCAGTATTTT. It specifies CASSQAGTSHTDTQYF.

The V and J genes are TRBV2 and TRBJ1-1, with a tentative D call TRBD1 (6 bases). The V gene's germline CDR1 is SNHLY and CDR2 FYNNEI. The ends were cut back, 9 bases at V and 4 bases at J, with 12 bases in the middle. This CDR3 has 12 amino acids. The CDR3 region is CARDRGGTEAFF. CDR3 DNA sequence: TGTGCCAGAGACCGAGGGGGCACTGAAGCTTTCTTT.

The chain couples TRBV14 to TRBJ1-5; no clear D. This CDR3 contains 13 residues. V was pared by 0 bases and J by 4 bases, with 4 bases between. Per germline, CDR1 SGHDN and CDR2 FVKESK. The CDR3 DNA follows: TGTGCCAGCAGCCAAGATCAAAATCAGCCCCAGCATTTT. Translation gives CASSQDQNQPQHF.

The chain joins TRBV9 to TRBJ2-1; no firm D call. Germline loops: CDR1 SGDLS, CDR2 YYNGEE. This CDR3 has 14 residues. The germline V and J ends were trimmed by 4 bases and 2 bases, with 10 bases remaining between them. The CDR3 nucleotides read TGTGCCAGCAGCCCGTCCCCAGCCTACAATGAGCAGTTCTTC. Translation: CASSPSPAYNEQFF.

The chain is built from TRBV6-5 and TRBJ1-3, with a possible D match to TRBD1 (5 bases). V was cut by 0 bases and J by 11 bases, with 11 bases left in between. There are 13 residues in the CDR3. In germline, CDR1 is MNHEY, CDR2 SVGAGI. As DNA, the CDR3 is TGTGCCAGCAGTTACTCAAAACGGGACTCCATATATTTT. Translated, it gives CASSYSKRDSIYF.

The CDR3 nucleotides read TGTGCCAGCAGCTTTAGGACTAGCGTTACCTACGAGCAGTACTTC. It codes for CASSFRTSVTYEQYF. This chain connects TRBV5-6 to TRBJ2-7; the match to TRBD2 covers 9 bases. The CDR3 spans 15 residues. With V trimmed by 2 bases and J by 2 bases, 5 bases remained unmatched. The germline V gene encodes CDR1 SGHDT and CDR2 YYEEEE.

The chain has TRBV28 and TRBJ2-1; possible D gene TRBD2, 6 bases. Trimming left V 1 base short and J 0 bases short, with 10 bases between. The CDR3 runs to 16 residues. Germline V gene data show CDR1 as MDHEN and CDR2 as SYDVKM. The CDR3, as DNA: TGTGCCAGCAGTTTATTGGAGGGAGGCTCCTACAATGAGCAGTTCTTC. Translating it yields CASSLLEGGSYNEQFF. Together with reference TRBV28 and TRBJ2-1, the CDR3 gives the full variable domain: DVKVTQSSRYLVKRTGEKVFLECVQDMDHENMFWYRQDPGLGLRLIYFSYDVKMKEKGDIPEGYSVSREKKERFSLILESASTNQTSMYLCASSLLEGGSYNEQFFGPGTRLTVL.